This T cell receptor beta chain derives from a study of T cell repertoires in cytomegalovirus infection. The CDR3 consists of 14 residues. Germline V CDR1 and CDR2: LNHNV, YYDKDF (reference sequence). Between the trimmed V and J ends, which lost 0 bases and 5 bases, there was a span of 8 bases. TCRdb re-called the reads with MiXCR, one entry per CDR3 protein. Among more than 650,000 distinct CDR3 sequences listed, under 40% were seen once. Material: PBMCs. This chain links TRBV15 with TRBJ1-5; D is unclear. The origin of this receptor is a human donor in good health (CMV status not recorded). Some clones in this sample may be carry-over from other donors' samples. CDR3 region: CATSRDGWDQPQHF. The CDR3 DNA reads as TGTGCCACCAGCAGAGATGGGTGGGATCAGCCCCAGCATTTT.